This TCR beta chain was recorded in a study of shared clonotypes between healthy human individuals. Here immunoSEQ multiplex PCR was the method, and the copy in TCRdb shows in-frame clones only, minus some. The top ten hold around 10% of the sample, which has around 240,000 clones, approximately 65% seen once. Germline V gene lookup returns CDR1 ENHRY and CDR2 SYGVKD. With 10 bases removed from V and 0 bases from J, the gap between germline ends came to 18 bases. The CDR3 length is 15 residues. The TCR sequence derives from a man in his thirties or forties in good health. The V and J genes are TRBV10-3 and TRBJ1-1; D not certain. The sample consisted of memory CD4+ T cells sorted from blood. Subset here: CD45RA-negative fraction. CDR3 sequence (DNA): TGTGCCACCCGCCCGGTGGGAGAAATGAACACTGAAGCTTTCTTT. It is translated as CATRPVGEMNTEAFF.